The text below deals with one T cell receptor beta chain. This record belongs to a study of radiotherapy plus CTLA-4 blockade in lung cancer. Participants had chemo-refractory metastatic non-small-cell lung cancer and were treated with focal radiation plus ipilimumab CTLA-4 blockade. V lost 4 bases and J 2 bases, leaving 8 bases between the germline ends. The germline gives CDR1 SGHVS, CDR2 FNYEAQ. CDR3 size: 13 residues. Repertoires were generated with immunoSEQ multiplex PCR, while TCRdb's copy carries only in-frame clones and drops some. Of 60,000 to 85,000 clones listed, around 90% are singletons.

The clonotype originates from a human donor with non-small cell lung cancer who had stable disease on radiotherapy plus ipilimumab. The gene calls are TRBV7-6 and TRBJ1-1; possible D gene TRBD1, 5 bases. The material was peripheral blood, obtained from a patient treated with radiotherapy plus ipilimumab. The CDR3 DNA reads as TGTGCCAGCAGCTATGGGGCCAACACTGAAGCTTTCTTT. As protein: CASSYGANTEAFF. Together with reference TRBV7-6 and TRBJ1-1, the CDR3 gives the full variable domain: GAGVSQSPRYKVTKRGQDVALRCDPISGHVSLYWYRQALGQGPEFLTYFNYEAQQDKSGLPNDRFSAERPEGSISTLTIQRTEQRDSAMYRCASSYGANTEAFFGQGTRLTVV.